The 32 T cell receptor beta chains below all came from one sample that was sequenced in a study of shared clonotypes between healthy human individuals. Here immunoSEQ multiplex PCR was the method, and the copy in TCRdb shows in-frame clones only, minus some. The data hold roughly 500,000 clones, with more than 95% observed a single time. Sequenced: naive CD4+ T cells sorted from blood. As to subset: CD45RA+ positively selected. These receptors all come from a woman in her 30s in good health.

The chain joins TRBV5-1 to TRBJ2-7; 8 bases align to TRBD2. V gave up 0 bases and J gave up 0 bases; unmatched junction bases: 2. The CDR3 contains 15 residues. Germline V gives CDR1 SGHRS, CDR2 YFSETQ. The CDR3 bases are TGCGCCAGCAGCTTGGATAGCGGGACCTCCTACGAGCAGTACTTC. It yields the protein CASSLDSGTSYEQYF.

In nucleotides, the CDR3 is TGCGCCAGCAGCCAAGAGACGCTAGCTAGCACAGATACGCAGTATTTT. As protein: CASSQETLASTDTQYF. J is TRBJ2-3 and V is TRBV4-1; tentative D call: TRBD2 (5 bases). CDR3 length: 16 amino acids. Trimming took off 0 bases at V and 0 bases at J, with 10 bases between the two ends. Germline assignment: CDR1 MGHRA and CDR2 YSYEKL.

This rearrangement joins TRBV9 to TRBJ2-6; a weak D match, TRBD1 (5 bases). Trimming removed 0 bases at V and 2 bases at J, with 9 bases between. Germline-derived CDR1 and CDR2 are SGDLS and YYNGEE. CDR3 length: 16 residues. This CDR3 reads CASSVGGRAGANVLTF. DNA of the CDR3: TGTGCCAGCAGCGTAGGGGGCAGGGCTGGGGCCAACGTCCTGACTTTC.

On this clone: Distinct nucleotide sequences in the sample also encode this CDR3. This sequence joins TRBV20-1 and TRBJ2-5; D remains ambiguous. V was clipped by 6 bases and J by 4 bases, with 6 bases between them. This CDR3 comprises 10 residues. Per the germline V gene, CDR1 is DFQATT and CDR2 is SNEGSKA (reference sequence). This CDR3 is CSASGETQYF. The CDR3 DNA sequence: TGCAGTGCGTCCGGAGAGACCCAGTACTTC.

This chain joins TRBV5-1 and TRBJ1-4; weak D call: TRBD1 (5 bases). This CDR3 contains 14 residues. The ends were cut back, 6 bases at V and 3 bases at J, with 12 bases in the middle. CDR1 is SGHRS, CDR2 YFSETQ, per germline. The CDR3 here is CASKAGLSNEKLFF. CDR3 DNA sequence: TGCGCCAGCAAAGCGGGGCTTTCTAATGAAAAACTGTTTTTT.

CDR3 sequence reads: CASSESSSGANVLTF. The CDR3 nucleotides read TGTGCCAGCAGCGAATCATCCTCTGGGGCCAACGTCCTGACTTTC. The J gene is TRBJ2-6, the V gene TRBV6-4, with D uncertain. The CDR3 covers 15 residues. V shed 6 bases and J shed 0 bases, with 9 bases lying between them. Germline values: CDR1 MRHNA, CDR2 SNTAGT.

The chain has TRBV28 and TRBJ1-5; 10 nucleotides match TRBD1. V lost 0 bases, J lost 7 bases, and 6 bases stayed unmatched. The CDR3 consists of 16 residues. Germline CDR1 reads MDHEN; CDR2 reads SYDVKM. The CDR3 region has the DNA TGTGCCAGCAGTTTATGGCGACAGGGGGCAAACCAGCCCCAGCATTTT. It encodes CASSLWRQGANQPQHF.

The J gene is TRBJ2-5, the V gene TRBV7-2, with TRBD1 matching 7 bases. The J call may be wrong; the DNA end is better matched by TRBJ2-7. CDR1 is SGHTA, CDR2 FQGNSA, per germline. This CDR3 region has 14 residues. CDR3 bases: TGTGCCAGCAGCTTAGGCCGGGACAGCTACGAGCAGTACTTC. It is translated as CASSLGRDSYEQYF.

The V gene is TRBV5-6, the J gene TRBJ1-2, with TRBD1 identical over 8 bases. CDR3 length: 15 amino acids. The ends lost 2 bases at V and 8 bases at J; junction bases unmatched: 11. Germline V gene sequence: CDR1 SGHDT, CDR2 YYEEEE. The CDR3 protein is CASSFGSGGMGGYTF. In nucleotides, the CDR3 is TGTGCCAGCAGCTTTGGGTCAGGGGGCATGGGAGGCTACACCTTC.

The chain has TRBV5-1 and TRBJ2-1; D possibly corresponds to TRBD2 (6 bases). Germline V gene data show CDR1 as SGHRS and CDR2 as YFSETQ. Trimming took 4 bases from V and 6 from J, leaving 23 bases between them. CDR3 length: 17 residues. CDR3 sequence (DNA): TGCGCCAGCAGCCCCGGACTGGGTGGGGGGTCTGCCAATGAGCAGTTCTTC. Amino acid sequence: CASSPGLGGGSANEQFF.

The genes are TRBV4-1 and TRBJ2-3; no clear D gene. Trimming stripped 5 bases from V and 3 bases from J, with 18 bases between. The CDR3 extends over 16 amino acids. Germline loops: CDR1 MGHRA, CDR2 YSYEKL. The CDR3 spells CASSSRHSARTDTQYF. The DNA of the CDR3 is TGCGCCAGCAGCAGTAGGCACTCCGCTAGAACAGATACGCAGTATTTT.

This clone was seen once. V and J are TRBV5-1 and TRBJ2-4; no clear D. The CDR3 contains 14 residues. The ends were cut back, 0 bases at V and 0 bases at J, with 4 bases in the middle. Germline lookup yields CDR1 SGHRS and CDR2 YFSETQ. The CDR3 sequence: CASSLAQAKNIQYF. For the CDR3, the DNA is TGCGCCAGCAGCTTGGCCCAAGCCAAAAACATTCAGTACTTC.

This rearrangement joins TRBV27 to TRBJ2-1; a possible D gene is TRBD1 (7 bases). In germline, CDR1 is MNHEY, CDR2 SMNVEV (reference sequence). CDR3 size: 15 residues. Trimming shortened V by 6 bases and J by 0 bases, and 12 bases separated the two germline ends. CDR3 coding DNA: TGTGCCAGCAGGCGCGGGACAGACTCCTACAATGAGCAGTTCTTC. Its translation is CASRRGTDSYNEQFF.

The chain is built from TRBV7-9 and TRBJ2-3; a weak D match, TRBD2 (5 bases). This CDR3 is built from 15 residues. Germline CDR1 and CDR2: SEHNR and FQNEAQ (reference sequence). V shed 1 base and J shed 2 bases, with 10 bases lying between them. The CDR3 DNA reads TGTGCCAGCAGCTTAGGGTCTAGCCCCACAGATACGCAGTATTTT. Protein sequence: CASSLGSSPTDTQYF. The full variable domain, in which reference TRBV7-9 and TRBJ2-3 provide the parts outside the CDR3, is DTGVSQNPRHKITKRGQNVTFRCDPISEHNRLYWYRQTLGQGPEFLTYFQNEAQLEKSRLLSDRFSAERPKGSFSTLEIQRTEQGDSAMYLCASSLGSSPTDTQYFGPGTRLTVL.

V gene TRBV28 combines with J gene TRBJ1-1; D might be TRBD1 (5 bases). The CDR3 has 13 amino acids. The V end lost 11 bases, the J end lost 1 base, and 14 bases lay between the germline ends. Germline-derived CDR1 and CDR2 are MDHEN and SYDVKM. The CDR3 DNA reads as TGTGCCGGAAGCGGGGCCCAGAACACTGAAGCTTTCTTT. Its translation is CAGSGAQNTEAFF.

V is TRBV11-2 and J is TRBJ2-7, with 9 bases aligning to TRBD1. Per germline, CDR1 SGHAT and CDR2 FQNNGV. This CDR3 comprises 16 residues. V was pared by 2 bases and J by 2 bases, with 7 bases of the junction left unmatched. CDR3 protein: CASSLTPGQGPYEQYF. CDR3 coding DNA: TGTGCCAGCAGCTTAACCCCGGGACAGGGACCCTACGAGCAGTACTTC.

The chain couples TRBV10-1 to TRBJ2-7; 14 bases fit TRBD2. The CDR3 extends over 15 amino acids. The V and J ends lost 3 bases and 5 bases, in that order; junction bases with no gene match: 3. Germline-derived CDR1 and CDR2 are WNHNN and SYGVQD (reference sequence). The CDR3 DNA sequence: TGCGCCAGCAGTGACCCGGGACTAGCGGGAGACGAGCAGTACTTC. This sequence encodes CASSDPGLAGDEQYF.

The V and J genes are TRBV29-1 and TRBJ2-2, with TRBD1 identical over 8 bases. J was trimmed by 7 bases and V by 6 bases; bases with no gene match: 10. This CDR3 comprises 14 residues. The germline V gene has CDR1 SQVTM and CDR2 ANQGSEA. CDR3 amino acids: CSVQGTGKVGELFF. CDR3 nucleotide sequence: TGCAGCGTGCAGGGGACAGGCAAAGTCGGGGAGCTGTTTTTT.

This chain connects TRBV18 to TRBJ2-7, with TRBD2 matching over 10 bases. Germline V gene lookup returns CDR1 KGHSH and CDR2 LQKENI. The CDR3 is 13 residues long. V was clipped by 3 bases and J by 5 bases; unmatched bases: 1. DNA for the CDR3: TGTGCCAGCTCACCGGGGACTAGCGACGAGCAGTACTTC. Translating it yields CASSPGTSDEQYF.

The V call is TRBV5-6, the J call TRBJ2-1; TRBD1 matches 8 bases. This CDR3 has 18 residues. Germline values: CDR1 SGHDT, CDR2 YYEEEE. V dropped 4 bases and J dropped 2; count of bases not matched to a gene: 14. The CDR3 protein is CASSPLTLPGQAYNEQFF. CDR3 DNA sequence: TGTGCCAGCAGCCCCTTAACCTTGCCGGGACAGGCCTACAATGAGCAGTTCTTC. Filled out from reference TRBV5-6 and TRBJ2-1, the complete variable domain reads DAGVTQSPTHLIKTRGQQVTLRCSPKSGHDTVSWYQQALGQGPQFIFQYYEEEERQRGNFPDRFSGHQFPNYSSELNVNALLLGDSALYLCASSPLTLPGQAYNEQFFGPGTRLTVL.

The V gene is TRBV6-5, the J gene TRBJ1-5; D not resolved. Trimming stripped 1 base from V and 0 bases from J, with 4 bases between. The germline CDR1 and CDR2 sequences are MNHEY and SVGAGI. The CDR3 has 14 amino acids. For the CDR3, the DNA is TGTGCCAGCAGTTACTTATATAGCAATCAGCCCCAGCATTTT. Protein product: CASSYLYSNQPQHF.

The rearrangement links TRBV5-4 to TRBJ2-7; 12 bases fit TRBD2. Germline values: CDR1 SGHNT, CDR2 YYREEE (reference sequence). The CDR3 totals 16 residues. V lost 4 bases and J lost 4; bases outside the gene matches: 9. CDR3 sequence reads: CASSRPPGTSGYEQYF. The CDR3 DNA follows: TGTGCCAGCAGCCGACCCCCCGGGACTAGCGGGTACGAGCAGTACTTC.

This chain links TRBV15 with TRBJ2-1; possible D gene TRBD1, 5 bases. The CDR3 totals 16 residues. From germline, CDR1 is LNHNV and CDR2 YYDKDF (reference sequence). With 5 bases removed from V and 2 bases from J, the gap between germline ends came to 16 bases. For the CDR3, the DNA is TGTGCCACCAGCCGCTCAGGGAATAGACCCTACAATGAGCAGTTCTTC. Amino acid sequence: CATSRSGNRPYNEQFF.

V usage is TRBV21-1 and J usage is TRBJ2-2; the table's D call, TRBD1, has no DNA check behind it. TRBV21-1 is labeled a pseudogene. The CDR3 has 13 amino acids. The CDR3 DNA sequence: TGTGCCAGCACCAGAAAATGTACCGGGGAGCTGTTTTTT. Amino acids: CASTRKCTGELFF.

This rearrangement joins TRBV28 to TRBJ1-6; 9 nucleotides match TRBD1. In germline, CDR1 is MDHEN, CDR2 SYDVKM. V was pared by 7 bases and J by 8 bases, with 12 bases of the junction left unmatched. The CDR3 loop spans 16 amino acids. CDR3 sequence (DNA): TGTGCCAGCAACCAACCGGGACAGGGAGTTTATTCACCCCTCCACTTT. Protein product: CASNQPGQGVYSPLHF.

The J gene is TRBJ2-7, the V gene TRBV2; TRBD1 aligns across 10 bases. The junction had 4 bases not matched to a gene; V was cut back by 11 bases and J by 3 bases. The CDR3 runs to 12 residues. From germline, CDR1 is SNHLY and CDR2 FYNNEI. The CDR3 loop reads CAVDRGLYEQYF. The CDR3 DNA follows: TGTGCCGTAGACAGGGGGCTCTACGAGCAGTACTTC.

The CDR3 protein is CASRGGFAYEQYF. The CDR3 nucleotides are TGTGCCAGCAGAGGGGGTTTCGCCTACGAGCAGTACTTC. The V and J genes are TRBV6-6 and TRBJ2-7, with TRBD1 as a possible D gene (6 bases). V shed 6 bases and J shed 2 bases, with 11 bases lying between them. This CDR3 region has 13 residues. CDR1 is MNHNY, CDR2 SVGAGI, per germline (reference sequence).

Only one count was recorded for this clone. The chain employs TRBV5-1 and TRBJ2-1; the D gene is possibly TRBD1 (6 bases). The CDR3 runs to 11 residues. CDR1 and CDR2 (germline): SGHRS, YFSETQ. V shed 4 bases and J shed 10 bases, with 9 bases lying between them. The DNA of the CDR3 is TGCGCCAGCAGCCGGACAGTCGAGCAGTTCTTC. It encodes CASSRTVEQFF.

This CDR3 reads CASSFQGMIGNTIYF. CDR3 DNA: TGTGCCAGCAGCTTCCAGGGGATGATCGGAAACACCATATATTTT. The chain carries TRBV5-6 and TRBJ1-3; tentative D call: TRBD1 (6 bases). V gave up 2 bases and J gave up 4 bases, with 13 bases separating them. Germline-derived CDR1 and CDR2 are SGHDT and YYEEEE. CDR3 length equals 15 residues.

This chain uses TRBV6-5 with TRBJ2-2, with TRBD2 matching 7 bases. V trimming: 7 bases; J trimming: 2 bases; junction bases outside the gene matches: 4. CDR1 is MNHEY, CDR2 SVGAGI, per germline. The CDR3 is 14 residues long. This chain's CDR3 is CASNQRDNTGELFF. Written as DNA, the CDR3 is TGTGCCAGCAATCAGCGGGACAACACCGGGGAGCTGTTTTTT.

The V gene is TRBV7-8, the J gene TRBJ2-5; 15 positions agree with TRBD2. The DNA matches TRBJ2-7 better at its end, which makes the J call doubtful. The CDR3 has 18 residues. Looked up from germline, CDR1 is SGHVS and CDR2 is FQNEAQ. The CDR3 protein is CASSYGLAGGPSSYEQYF. The DNA of the CDR3 is TGTGCCAGCAGCTACGGACTAGCGGGAGGGCCGAGCTCCTACGAGCAGTACTTC.

This chain links TRBV6-6 with TRBJ2-7; 15 bases match TRBD2. From germline, CDR1 is MNHNY and CDR2 SVGAGI (reference sequence). V shed 5 bases, J shed 6 bases, and the junction held 5 bases outside the gene matches. This CDR3 comprises 15 residues. The CDR3 loop is CASSDRTSGRAEQYF. As DNA, the CDR3 is TGTGCCAGCAGTGACAGGACTAGCGGGAGGGCCGAGCAGTACTTC.